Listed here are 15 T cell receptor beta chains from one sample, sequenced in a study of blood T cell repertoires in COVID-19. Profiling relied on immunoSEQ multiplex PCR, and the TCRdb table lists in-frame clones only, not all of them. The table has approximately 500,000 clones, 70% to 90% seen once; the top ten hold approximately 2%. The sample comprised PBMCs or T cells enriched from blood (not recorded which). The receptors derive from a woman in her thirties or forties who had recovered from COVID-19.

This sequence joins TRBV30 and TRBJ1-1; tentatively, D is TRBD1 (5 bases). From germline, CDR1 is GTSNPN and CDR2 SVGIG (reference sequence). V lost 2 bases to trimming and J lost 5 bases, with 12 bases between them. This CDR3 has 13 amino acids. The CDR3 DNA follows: TGTGCCTGGAGTATAAGGGGAGGTACTGAAGCTTTCTTT. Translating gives CAWSIRGGTEAFF.

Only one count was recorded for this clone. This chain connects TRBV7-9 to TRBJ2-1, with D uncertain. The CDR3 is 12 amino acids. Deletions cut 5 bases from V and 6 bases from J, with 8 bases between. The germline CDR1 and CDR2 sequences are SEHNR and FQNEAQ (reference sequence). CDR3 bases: TGTGCCAGCAGCCCACAAGTCAATGAGCAGTTCTTC. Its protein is CASSPQVNEQFF.

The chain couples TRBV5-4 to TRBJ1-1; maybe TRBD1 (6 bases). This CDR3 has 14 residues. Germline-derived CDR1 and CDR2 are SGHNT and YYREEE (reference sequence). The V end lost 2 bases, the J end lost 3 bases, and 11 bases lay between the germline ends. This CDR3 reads CASSFTRGDTEAFF. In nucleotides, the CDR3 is TGTGCCAGCAGCTTCACCAGGGGAGACACTGAAGCTTTCTTT.

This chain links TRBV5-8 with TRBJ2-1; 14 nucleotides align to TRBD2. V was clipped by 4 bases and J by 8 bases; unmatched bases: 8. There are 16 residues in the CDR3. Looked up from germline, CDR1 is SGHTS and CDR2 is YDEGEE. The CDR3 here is CASSPWGLAGEDEQFF. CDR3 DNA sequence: TGTGCCAGCAGCCCCTGGGGACTAGCGGGAGAAGATGAGCAGTTCTTC.

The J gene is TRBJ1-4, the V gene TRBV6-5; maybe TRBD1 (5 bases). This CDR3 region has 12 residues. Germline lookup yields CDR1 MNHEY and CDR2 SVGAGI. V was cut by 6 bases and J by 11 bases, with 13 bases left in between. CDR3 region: CASSYGARKLFF. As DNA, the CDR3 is TGTGCCAGCAGCTACGGGGCGCGGAAACTGTTTTTT.

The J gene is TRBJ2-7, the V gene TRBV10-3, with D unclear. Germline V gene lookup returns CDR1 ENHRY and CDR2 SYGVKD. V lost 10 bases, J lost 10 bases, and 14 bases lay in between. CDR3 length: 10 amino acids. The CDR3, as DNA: TGTGCCACCCTCTCCGGTTCCCAGTACTTC. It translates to CATLSGSQYF.

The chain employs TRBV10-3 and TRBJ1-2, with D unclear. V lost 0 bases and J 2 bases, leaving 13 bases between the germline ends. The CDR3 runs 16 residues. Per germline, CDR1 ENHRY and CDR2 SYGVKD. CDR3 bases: TGTGCCATCAGTGAGTCTTCAGGTGCCAGGAACTATGGCTACACCTTC. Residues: CAISESSGARNYGYTF.

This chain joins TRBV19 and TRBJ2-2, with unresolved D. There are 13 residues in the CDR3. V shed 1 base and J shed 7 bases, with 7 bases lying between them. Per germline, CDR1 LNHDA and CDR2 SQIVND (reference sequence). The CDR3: CASSIGLLGELFF. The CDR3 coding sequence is TGTGCCAGTAGTATAGGACTCCTCGGGGAGCTGTTTTTT.

CDR3 sequence: CASSAPRDSFSYEQYF. DNA of the CDR3: TGTGCCAGTAGTGCGCCCCGGGACTCGTTCTCCTACGAGCAGTACTTC. The chain has TRBV19 and TRBJ2-7, with a possible D match to TRBD2 (6 bases). CDR3 length: 16 amino acids. The V gene's germline CDR1 is LNHDA and CDR2 SQIVND (reference sequence). V was pared by 5 bases and J by 0 bases, with 17 bases between.

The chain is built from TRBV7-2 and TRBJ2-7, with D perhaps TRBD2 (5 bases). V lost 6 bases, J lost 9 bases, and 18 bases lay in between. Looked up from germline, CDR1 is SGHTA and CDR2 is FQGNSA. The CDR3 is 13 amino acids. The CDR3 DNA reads TGTGCCAGCAGTCCAGGAGACCGAGGGTGGCAGTACTTC. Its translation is CASSPGDRGWQYF.

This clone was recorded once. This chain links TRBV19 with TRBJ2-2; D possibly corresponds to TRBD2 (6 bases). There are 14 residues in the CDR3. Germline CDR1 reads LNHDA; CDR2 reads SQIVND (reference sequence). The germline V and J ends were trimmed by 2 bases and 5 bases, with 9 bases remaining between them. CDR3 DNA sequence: TGTGCCAGTAGTATACTAGCGAGTACCGGGGAGCTGTTTTTT. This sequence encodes CASSILASTGELFF.

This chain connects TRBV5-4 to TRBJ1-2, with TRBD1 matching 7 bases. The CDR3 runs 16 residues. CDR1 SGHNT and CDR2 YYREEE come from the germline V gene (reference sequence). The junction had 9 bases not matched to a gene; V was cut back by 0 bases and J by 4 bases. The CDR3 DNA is TGTGCCAGCAGCTTGGCGACCGACAGGGTAGGCTATGGCTACACCTTC. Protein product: CASSLATDRVGYGYTF.

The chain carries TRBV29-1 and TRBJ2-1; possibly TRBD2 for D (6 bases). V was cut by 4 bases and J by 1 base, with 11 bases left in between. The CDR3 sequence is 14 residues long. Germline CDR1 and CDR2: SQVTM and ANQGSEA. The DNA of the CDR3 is TGCAGCGTTGCCGGCGGGGATTCCTACAATGAGCAGTTCTTC. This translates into CSVAGGDSYNEQFF.

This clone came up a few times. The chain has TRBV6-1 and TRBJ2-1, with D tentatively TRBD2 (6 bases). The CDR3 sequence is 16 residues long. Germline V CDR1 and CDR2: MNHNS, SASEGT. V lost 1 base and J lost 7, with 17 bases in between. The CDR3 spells CASSEGLAGIGNEQFF. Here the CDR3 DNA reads TGTGCCAGCAGTGAAGGATTGGCGGGAATCGGGAATGAGCAGTTCTTC.

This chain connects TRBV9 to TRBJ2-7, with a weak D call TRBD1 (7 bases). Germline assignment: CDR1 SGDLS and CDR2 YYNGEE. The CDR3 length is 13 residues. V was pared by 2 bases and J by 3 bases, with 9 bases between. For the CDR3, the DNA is TGTGCCAGCAGCGTTCAGGGGGGCTACGAGCAGTACTTC. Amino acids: CASSVQGGYEQYF. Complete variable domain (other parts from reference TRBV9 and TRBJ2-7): DSGVTQTPKHLITATGQRVTLRCSPRSGDLSVYWYQQSLDQGLQFLIQYYNGEERAKGNILERFSAQQFPDLHSELNLSSLELGDSALYFCASSVQGGYEQYFGPGTRLTVT.